The 25 T cell receptor beta chains in this list originate from one sample, sequenced in a study of blood T cell repertoires in COVID-19. The repertoire was sequenced with immunoSEQ multiplex PCR; TCRdb's copy has only in-frame clones and lacks some. The sample lists about 240,000 clones, roughly 80% occurring once. Source material: peripheral blood. Receptors originate from a woman of 80 years or more with COVID-19, enrolled during active disease.

The rearrangement joins TRBV18 to TRBJ1-2, with a weak D call TRBD1 (6 bases). The CDR3 is made up of 14 amino acids. CDR1 KGHSH and CDR2 LQKENI come from the germline V gene. The V end lost 1 base, the J end lost 5 bases, and 11 bases lay between the germline ends. Written as DNA, the CDR3 is TGTGCCAGCTCACCACTTCCAGGGGAGTATGGCTACACCTTC. Translated: CASSPLPGEYGYTF.

This clone was seen a single time. Mismatch with germline at one junction end may stem from a read error. The V call is TRBV7-7, the J call TRBJ1-2; the match to TRBD1 covers 7 bases. The germline gives CDR1 SSHAT, CDR2 FNYEAQ (reference sequence). This CDR3 contains 14 residues. In DNA form, the CDR3 reads TGTGCTAGCAGCTCGACAGGGAGGTCCTATGGCTACACCTTC. It specifies CASSSTGRSYGYTF.

This clone was recorded once. The V call is TRBV11-2, the J call TRBJ2-1, with 7 bases identical to TRBD1. The CDR3 is 15 amino acids. Germline V gene sequence: CDR1 SGHAT, CDR2 FQNNGV. V shed 5 bases, J shed 4 bases, and the junction held 8 bases outside the gene matches. The CDR3 protein is CASSARDRIYNEQFF. The CDR3 DNA follows: TGTGCCAGCAGCGCCCGGGACAGAATTTACAATGAGCAGTTCTTC.

This chain uses TRBV5-1 with TRBJ1-1; D perhaps matches TRBD1 (6 bases). The V end was cut by 4 bases, the J end by 3 bases, with 13 bases between. Germline CDR1 is SGHRS and CDR2 is YFSETQ. This CDR3 region has 14 residues. In nucleotides, the CDR3 is TGCGCCAGCAGCACACAGGGTAGGGACACTGAAGCTTTCTTT. Translation: CASSTQGRDTEAFF.

J is TRBJ2-3 and V is TRBV5-4, with D possibly TRBD2 on 6 matching bases. Trimming stripped 0 bases from V and 0 bases from J, with 8 bases between. CDR1 is SGHNT and CDR2 is YYREEE in the germline V gene (reference sequence). The CDR3 length is 15 residues. CDR3 in DNA: TGTGCCAGCAGCTTGGTAGGGACTAGCACAGATACGCAGTATTTT. Protein: CASSLVGTSTDTQYF.

This chain joins TRBV18 and TRBJ1-2, with D hard to call. Germline CDR1 reads KGHSH; CDR2 reads LQKENI. V shed 6 bases and J shed 2 bases, with 10 bases lying between them. The CDR3 totals 13 residues. CDR3 nucleotide sequence: TGTGCCAGCTCCGACGGACTGAACTATGGCTACACCTTC. It encodes CASSDGLNYGYTF.

This clone was seen just once. The gene calls are TRBV18 and TRBJ1-2; D gene ambiguous. V dropped 8 bases and J dropped 3 bases, with 13 bases sitting between them. Germline V gives CDR1 KGHSH, CDR2 LQKENI. This CDR3 spans 13 amino acids. The chain's CDR3 is CASQGLGYYGYTF. CDR3 DNA: TGTGCCAGCCAAGGACTGGGCTACTATGGCTACACCTTC. The complete variable domain, with remaining parts taken from reference TRBV18 and TRBJ1-2, reads NAGVMQNPRHLVRRRGQEARLRCSPMKGHSHVYWYRQLPEEGLKFMVYLQKENIIDESGMPKERFSAEFPKEGPSILRIQQVVRGDSAAYFCASQGLGYYGYTFGSGTRLTVV.

The rearrangement links TRBV5-1 to TRBJ2-5; D is ambiguous. Trimming took off 0 bases at V and 2 bases at J, with 11 bases between the two ends. Germline CDR1 is SGHRS and CDR2 is YFSETQ. The CDR3 sequence is 15 residues long. CDR3 region: CASSLGGSWQETQYF. The CDR3 region has the DNA TGCGCCAGCAGCTTGGGCGGCAGCTGGCAAGAGACCCAGTACTTC.

On this clone: The same CDR3 arises from other DNA sequences in this sample as well. The CDR3 here is CASSYQASGANVLTF. CDR3 bases: TGTGCCAGCAGTTACCAGGCCTCTGGGGCCAACGTCCTGACTTTC. This chain joins TRBV6-5 and TRBJ2-6; no clear D gene. Trimming pared 2 bases from V and 0 bases from J, leaving 5 bases between. Germline loops: CDR1 MNHEY, CDR2 SVGAGI. The CDR3 runs to 15 residues.

J is TRBJ2-2 and V is TRBV28; perhaps TRBD1 as D (6 bases). Germline CDR1 and CDR2: MDHEN and SYDVKM. V shed 0 bases and J shed 4 bases, with 15 bases lying between them. The CDR3 length is 17 residues. The CDR3 protein is CASSLWPGGESTGELFF. CDR3 nucleotides: TGTGCCAGCAGTTTATGGCCTGGGGGCGAGAGCACCGGGGAGCTGTTTTTT.

The chain links TRBV5-8 to TRBJ1-2; 9 bases align to TRBD1. CDR3 length: 15 amino acids. V was pared by 2 bases and J by 5 bases, with 7 bases of the junction left unmatched. The germline gives CDR1 SGHTS, CDR2 YDEGEE. The CDR3 sequence is CASSFPRGTGYGYTF. DNA of the CDR3: TGTGCCAGCAGCTTCCCTCGGGGGACAGGGTATGGCTACACCTTC.

The chain carries TRBV18 and TRBJ1-3; D possibly corresponds to TRBD1 (6 bases). The CDR3 totals 14 residues. Trimming cost V 2 bases and J 4 bases, with 9 bases left between them. Germline V gives CDR1 KGHSH, CDR2 LQKENI. The CDR3 DNA reads as TGTGCCAGCTCACCAGGGACACCCGGAAACACCATATATTTT. This gives the protein CASSPGTPGNTIYF.

This sequence joins TRBV5-1 and TRBJ2-7; D is unresolved. The V end was cut by 1 base, the J end by 4 bases, with 6 bases between. CDR1 is SGHRS and CDR2 is YFSETQ in the germline V gene. The CDR3 length is 12 residues. This CDR3 reads CASSLTLYEQYF. The CDR3, as DNA: TGCGCCAGCAGCTTGACCCTATACGAGCAGTACTTC.

The V and J genes are TRBV10-1 and TRBJ1-6; D remains unclear. V was shortened by 0 bases and J by 5 bases, with 11 bases between the two germline ends. This CDR3 has 16 amino acids. Germline CDR1 reads WNHNN; CDR2 reads SYGVQD (reference sequence). CDR3 amino acids: CASSESLQPDNSPLHF. The CDR3 DNA sequence: TGCGCCAGCAGTGAGTCGCTACAGCCAGATAATTCACCCCTCCACTTT.

This rearrangement joins TRBV5-4 to TRBJ2-3; 10 bases are shared with TRBD2. V lost 9 bases and J lost 5; bases outside the gene matches: 9. CDR1 and CDR2 from the germline V gene are SGHNT and YYREEE (reference sequence). CDR3 length: 14 amino acids. This CDR3 is CAIASGRAEDTQYF. The CDR3 coding sequence is TGTGCCATCGCAAGCGGGAGGGCGGAAGATACGCAGTATTTT.

V gene TRBV2 combines with J gene TRBJ1-6, with 11 bases aligning to TRBD1. The CDR3 length is 14 residues. V was pared by 6 bases and J by 7 bases, with 2 bases of the junction left unmatched. Germline V gives CDR1 SNHLY, CDR2 FYNNEI. CDR3 loop: CASRGQGENSPLHF. The CDR3 DNA is TGTGCCAGCAGGGGACAGGGGGAGAATTCACCCCTCCACTTT.

The chain links TRBV6-4 to TRBJ2-1; a weak D match, TRBD2 (5 bases). Germline V CDR1 and CDR2: MRHNA, SNTAGT. This CDR3 region has 16 residues. Trimming took 2 bases from V and 0 from J, leaving 11 bases between them. The CDR3 DNA is TGTGCCAGCAGTGACCGGCCGGGGAGCTCCTACAATGAGCAGTTCTTC. It specifies CASSDRPGSSYNEQFF.

The genes are TRBV19 and TRBJ1-1; weak D call: TRBD1 (5 bases). V was pared by 6 bases and J by 4 bases, with 15 bases between. The CDR3 consists of 14 residues. The germline gives CDR1 LNHDA, CDR2 SQIVND (reference sequence). The CDR3 nucleotides read TGTGCCAGTAGCCTTACGACGGGGGTCACTGAAGCTTTCTTT. Protein: CASSLTTGVTEAFF. Filled out from reference TRBV19 and TRBJ1-1, the complete variable domain reads DGGITQSPKYLFRKEGQNVTLSCEQNLNHDAMYWYRQDPGQGLRLIYYSQIVNDFQKGDIAEGYSVSREKKESFPLTVTSAQKNPTAFYLCASSLTTGVTEAFFGQGTRLTVV.

V is TRBV2 and J is TRBJ2-7, with a possible D match to TRBD1 (5 bases). Germline loops: CDR1 SNHLY, CDR2 FYNNEI. V was shortened by 7 bases and J by 2 bases, with 18 bases between the two germline ends. CDR3 length equals 15 residues. CDR3 nucleotides: TGTGCCAGCAAGATGGAACAGGAGCTGACCTACGAGCAGTACTTC. Protein sequence: CASKMEQELTYEQYF.

This chain links TRBV11-3 with TRBJ2-3; perhaps TRBD2 as D (6 bases). In germline, CDR1 is SGHNT, CDR2 YENEEA. The V gene lost 1 base and the J gene lost 2 bases, with 10 bases spanning the gap. There are 15 residues in the CDR3. DNA for the CDR3: TGTGCCAGCAGCTTAGGACGCGGGGCCACAGATACGCAGTATTTT. It is translated as CASSLGRGATDTQYF. The variable domain in full, completed from reference TRBV11-3 and TRBJ2-3, reads EAGVVQSPRYKIIEKKQPVAFWCNPISGHNTLYWYLQNLGQGPELLIRYENEEAVDDSQLPKDRFSAERLKGVDSTLKIQPAELGDSAVYLCASSLGRGATDTQYFGPGTRLTVL.

V gene TRBV27 combines with J gene TRBJ1-4; D gene ambiguous. Germline CDR1 and CDR2: MNHEY and SMNVEV (reference sequence). The CDR3 runs 14 residues. The V gene lost 5 bases and the J gene lost 6 bases, with 13 bases spanning the gap. CDR3 protein: CASSRRVDDEKLFF. The CDR3 DNA reads as TGTGCCAGCAGTAGGAGGGTGGACGATGAAAAACTGTTTTTT.

The rearrangement joins TRBV7-9 to TRBJ2-7; TRBD2 matches at 10 bases. V lost 2 bases, J lost 5 bases, and 3 bases stayed unmatched. Per germline, CDR1 SEHNR and CDR2 FQNEAQ (reference sequence). This CDR3 contains 14 residues. CDR3 nucleotides: TGTGCCAGCAGCTTAACAGCGGGAGGGGACGAGCAGTACTTC. Protein: CASSLTAGGDEQYF.

V and J are TRBV5-1 and TRBJ2-1; 7 bases line up with TRBD2. The germline gives CDR1 SGHRS, CDR2 YFSETQ. The CDR3 loop spans 20 amino acids. V shed 0 bases, J shed 3 bases, and the junction held 18 bases outside the gene matches. The CDR3 protein is CASSLGSPFKPSGIYNEQFF. CDR3 nucleotide sequence: TGCGCCAGCAGCTTGGGGAGCCCTTTTAAGCCTAGCGGAATCTACAATGAGCAGTTCTTC.

The gene calls are TRBV11-1 and TRBJ2-7, with 9 bases identical to TRBD1. There are 14 residues in the CDR3. Germline V gene data show CDR1 as SGHAT and CDR2 as FQDESV (reference sequence). The junction had 4 bases not matched to a gene; V was cut back by 5 bases and J by 2 bases. The CDR3 DNA reads as TGTGCCAGCAGCCAGGACAGGGGCGCCTACGAGCAGTACTTC. It yields the protein CASSQDRGAYEQYF. The variable domain in full, with the rest retrieved from reference TRBV11-1 and TRBJ2-7, is EAEVAQSPRYKITEKSQAVAFWCDPISGHATLYWYRQILGQGPELLVQFQDESVVDDSQLPKDRFSAERLKGVDSTLKIQPAELGDSAMYLCASSQDRGAYEQYFGPGTRLTVT.

The rearrangement uses TRBV7-8 and TRBJ1-5; 7 bases fit TRBD1. Trimming took 2 bases from V and 5 from J; bases not matched to a gene: 12. Germline V gives CDR1 SGHVS, CDR2 FQNEAQ. CDR3 length: 17 amino acids. The CDR3 coding sequence is TGTGCCAGCAGCTTAAAGGCGGAGGACAGGATCCATCAGCCCCAGCATTTT. Its protein product is CASSLKAEDRIHQPQHF.